Listed below are T cell receptor beta chains from one sample, sequenced in a study of T-cell reconstitution after alpha-beta-depleted transplantation in children. One entry per CDR3 protein, called by TCRdb with MiXCR from the PCR reads. The data hold hundreds of thousands of distinct CDR3 sequences, with approximately 17% observed a single time. The sequences come from PBMCs from the stem cell graft donor, collected from the stem cell graft. These receptors were obtained from a human donor who donated a stem cell graft to a child with acute myeloid leukemia. The CDR3 runs from the conserved cysteine through the conserved F or W. A D gene is named only where the DNA matches it firmly. Clone size is not always given. Where it is, it says once, few, many or a class for expanded clones.

abundance: -
j_gene: TRBJ1-2
v_gene: TRBV4-2
d_gene: -
CDR3nt: TGTGCCAGCAGCCAAGGGGGGGTTAGCGGTCCGGACTATGGCTACACCTTC
CDR3aa: CASSQGGVSGPDYGYTF

abundance: -
j_gene: TRBJ2-7
v_gene: TRBV12-3/TRBV12-4
d_gene: TRBD1
CDR3nt: TGTGCCAGCACCGACAGGGCCCTCTACGAGCAGTACTTC
CDR3aa: CASTDRALYEQYF

abundance: many
j_gene: TRBJ2-3
v_gene: TRBV6-2/TRBV6-3
d_gene: -
CDR3nt: TGTGCCAGCACCAACGGGGGGCCCGCAGATACGCAGTATTTT
CDR3aa: CASTNGGPADTQYF

abundance: many
j_gene: TRBJ1-2
v_gene: TRBV6-5
d_gene: TRBD1
CDR3nt: TGTGCCAGCAGGGGGGACAGCGTCTCCTTGGAGTATGGCTACACCTTC
CDR3aa: CASRGDSVSLEYGYTF

abundance: many
j_gene: TRBJ1-1
v_gene: TRBV20-1
d_gene: -
CDR3nt: TGCAGTGCTCCCATCAGGGTCAACACTGAAGCTTTCTTT
CDR3aa: CSAPIRVNTEAFF

abundance: few
j_gene: TRBJ2-5
v_gene: TRBV18
d_gene: -
CDR3nt: TGTGCCAGCTCACCACAGAAGGGTCCACAAGAGACCCAGTACTTC
CDR3aa: CASSPQKGPQETQYF

abundance: few
j_gene: TRBJ2-3
v_gene: TRBV6-2/TRBV6-3
d_gene: TRBD2
CDR3nt: TGTGCCAGCAAGCCTCCTAGCGGGGGCCCCCTAAGCACAGATACGCAGTATTTT
CDR3aa: CASKPPSGGPLSTDTQYF

abundance: few
j_gene: TRBJ2-5
v_gene: TRBV13
d_gene: -
CDR3nt: TGTGCCAGCAGCCCTCTAGAGGACCCCCGAGGGACCCAGTACTTC
CDR3aa: CASSPLEDPRGTQYF

abundance: many
j_gene: TRBJ1-1
v_gene: TRBV29-1
d_gene: -
CDR3nt: TGCAGCGTTGAGGGGACGGTGAACACTGAAGCTTTCTTT
CDR3aa: CSVEGTVNTEAFF

abundance: -
j_gene: TRBJ1-3
v_gene: TRBV11-2
d_gene: -
CDR3nt: TGTGCCTCCCGGACAACCGCGTCTGGAAACACCATATATTTT
CDR3aa: CASRTTASGNTIYF

abundance: few
j_gene: TRBJ2-2
v_gene: TRBV5-1
d_gene: -
CDR3nt: TGCGCCAGCAGTGAAAATTTAAGGGACGGGGAGCTGTTTTTT
CDR3aa: CASSENLRDGELFF

abundance: -
j_gene: TRBJ2-1
v_gene: TRBV7-6
d_gene: TRBD1
CDR3nt: TGTGCCAGCAGCCCACCCGGGACAGGCAATGAGCAGTTCTTC
CDR3aa: CASSPPGTGNEQFF

abundance: -
j_gene: TRBJ2-5
v_gene: TRBV24-1
d_gene: -
CDR3nt: TGTGCCACCAGTGACCGACAGGCCCCTGGGGAGACCCAGTACTTC
CDR3aa: CATSDRQAPGETQYF

abundance: many
j_gene: TRBJ2-1
v_gene: TRBV29-1
d_gene: TRBD1
CDR3nt: TGCAGCGTCAGGGGGTCCCCAAGCTCCTACAATGAGCAGTTCTTC
CDR3aa: CSVRGSPSSYNEQFF

abundance: -
j_gene: TRBJ1-5
v_gene: TRBV7-9
d_gene: -
CDR3nt: TGTGCCAGCAGACAGATATGGGGGGAGGACGTGCAGCCCCAGCATTTT
CDR3aa: CASRQIWGEDVQPQHF

abundance: many
j_gene: TRBJ2-1
v_gene: TRBV20-1
d_gene: TRBD2
CDR3nt: TGCACCCCAGGGCGGGGGGGCCGGAATGAGCAGTTCTTC
CDR3aa: CTPGRGGRNEQFF

abundance: few
j_gene: TRBJ2-5
v_gene: TRBV20-1
d_gene: -
CDR3nt: TGCAGTGCTAAGGACCCAGGACACTCCATGGAGGAGACCCAGTACTTC
CDR3aa: CSAKDPGHSMEETQYF

abundance: many
j_gene: TRBJ1-5
v_gene: TRBV29-1
d_gene: -
CDR3nt: TGCAGCGTGGGGGCGTCACTCGGCCAGCCCCAGCATTTT
CDR3aa: CSVGASLGQPQHF

abundance: many
j_gene: TRBJ1-1
v_gene: TRBV20-1
d_gene: TRBD1
CDR3nt: TGCAGTGCGTCAGGGGGAGGAACTGCGGCTTTCTTT
CDR3aa: CSASGGGTAAFF

abundance: -
j_gene: TRBJ1-1
v_gene: TRBV5-1
d_gene: TRBD1
CDR3nt: TGCGCCAGCAGCTTAGGAAGCGGGACAGGGAACACTGAAGCTTTCTTT
CDR3aa: CASSLGSGTGNTEAFF

abundance: -
j_gene: TRBJ2-1
v_gene: TRBV20-1
d_gene: -
CDR3nt: TGCAGTGCTAGGGACCGACAAAGCTCCTACAATGAGCAGTTCTTC
CDR3aa: CSARDRQSSYNEQFF

abundance: -
j_gene: TRBJ1-1
v_gene: TRBV21-1
d_gene: -
CDR3nt: TGTGCCAGCAGCAACAAACCGGGACAAGGGGGATTAGAAGCTTTCTTT
CDR3aa: CASSNKPGQGGLEAFF

abundance: many
j_gene: TRBJ2-1
v_gene: TRBV20-1
d_gene: TRBD1
CDR3nt: TGCAGTGCTAGTGCCGAGACAGGGTCGTACAATGAGCAGTTCTTC
CDR3aa: CSASAETGSYNEQFF

abundance: few
j_gene: TRBJ2-3
v_gene: TRBV20-1
d_gene: TRBD2
CDR3nt: TGCAGTGCCGTAACCGGGACTAGTTTCGCAGATACGCAGTATTTT
CDR3aa: CSAVTGTSFADTQYF

abundance: -
j_gene: TRBJ1-1
v_gene: TRBV18
d_gene: -
CDR3nt: TGTGCCAGCTCACCCCGGGGCAGGGAAAGCACTGAAGCTTTCTTT
CDR3aa: CASSPRGRESTEAFF

abundance: many
j_gene: TRBJ2-3
v_gene: TRBV20-1
d_gene: TRBD2
CDR3nt: TGCAGCGAAAAGACTAGCGGGGTTGATACGCAGTATTTT
CDR3aa: CSEKTSGVDTQYF

abundance: few
j_gene: TRBJ1-3
v_gene: TRBV7-9
d_gene: -
CDR3nt: TGTGCCAGCAGCTTAGACAGCTTCTCTGGAAACACCATATATTTT
CDR3aa: CASSLDSFSGNTIYF

abundance: few
j_gene: TRBJ2-3
v_gene: TRBV4-1
d_gene: TRBD1
CDR3nt: TGCGCCAGCAGCCAAGATGACAGGGATCAGCAGTATTTT
CDR3aa: CASSQDDRDQQYF

abundance: many
j_gene: TRBJ1-3
v_gene: TRBV20-1
d_gene: -
CDR3nt: TGCAGCGCTGTGCCCTACTCTGGAAACACCATATATTTT
CDR3aa: CSAVPYSGNTIYF

abundance: -
j_gene: TRBJ2-2
v_gene: TRBV12-3/TRBV12-4
d_gene: -
CDR3nt: TGTGCCAGCAGTTTAGCGGGAGCCACCGGGGAGCTGTTTTTT
CDR3aa: CASSLAGATGELFF

abundance: few
j_gene: TRBJ2-7
v_gene: TRBV12-3/TRBV12-4
d_gene: TRBD1
CDR3nt: TGTGCCAGCAGCCGAGCGACAGGGGCCTACGAGCAGTACTTC
CDR3aa: CASSRATGAYEQYF

abundance: many
j_gene: TRBJ2-7
v_gene: TRBV20-1
d_gene: TRBD2
CDR3nt: TGCAGTGCTAGAGCGGGGGGATCCTACGAGCAGTACTTC
CDR3aa: CSARAGGSYEQYF

abundance: many
j_gene: TRBJ2-1
v_gene: TRBV7-2
d_gene: -
CDR3nt: TGTGCCAGCAGCCCCAATAGCGTCGGGGAGCAGTTCTTC
CDR3aa: CASSPNSVGEQFF

abundance: many
j_gene: TRBJ2-3
v_gene: TRBV5-5
d_gene: -
CDR3nt: TGTGCCAGCAGCTTGCTCCCTCAGTCGGCCAGGGAGGCAGATACGCAGTATTTT
CDR3aa: CASSLLPQSAREADTQYF

abundance: -
j_gene: TRBJ2-1
v_gene: TRBV11-2
d_gene: -
CDR3nt: TGTGCCAGCAGCCCGTGGGCCTGGTACAATGAGCAGTTCTTC
CDR3aa: CASSPWAWYNEQFF

abundance: few
j_gene: TRBJ1-2
v_gene: TRBV7-2
d_gene: TRBD1
CDR3nt: TGTGCCAGCACCAGAGGACAGGCTAACTATGGCTACACCTTC
CDR3aa: CASTRGQANYGYTF

abundance: few
j_gene: TRBJ2-3
v_gene: TRBV20-1
d_gene: -
CDR3nt: TGCAGTGCTGGGAAATCAGATACGCAGTATTTT
CDR3aa: CSAGKSDTQYF

abundance: -
j_gene: TRBJ2-7
v_gene: TRBV12-3/TRBV12-4
d_gene: -
CDR3nt: TGTGCCAGCAGTCCTCTGGGGCCTTCCTACGAGCAGTACTTC
CDR3aa: CASSPLGPSYEQYF

abundance: many
j_gene: TRBJ2-7
v_gene: TRBV20-1
d_gene: TRBD1
CDR3nt: TGCAGTGCTGGGACAGATAACTCCTACGAGCAGTACTTC
CDR3aa: CSAGTDNSYEQYF

abundance: -
j_gene: TRBJ2-3
v_gene: TRBV20-1
d_gene: -
CDR3nt: TGCAGTGCCGGGACCGGGACCACTGGCGGTGGAGATACGCAGTATTTT
CDR3aa: CSAGTGTTGGGDTQYF

abundance: -
j_gene: TRBJ2-5
v_gene: TRBV13
d_gene: -
CDR3nt: TGTGCCAGCAGCTTTGGCAGGGGGAGGGAGACCCAGTACTTC
CDR3aa: CASSFGRGRETQYF

abundance: few
j_gene: TRBJ1-5
v_gene: TRBV5-1
d_gene: -
CDR3nt: TGCGCCAGCAGCTCAAATCTGGACACGTATAGCAATCAGCCCCAGCATTTT
CDR3aa: CASSSNLDTYSNQPQHF

abundance: -
j_gene: TRBJ2-2
v_gene: TRBV7-7
d_gene: -
CDR3nt: TGTGCCAGCAGCCACACAGGGAGTTCCGGGGAGCTGTTTTTT
CDR3aa: CASSHTGSSGELFF

abundance: -
j_gene: TRBJ2-7
v_gene: TRBV7-8
d_gene: -
CDR3nt: TGTGCCAGCAGCTTAGTTAGGGGCTCGTACTACGAGCAGTACTTC
CDR3aa: CASSLVRGSYYEQYF

abundance: -
j_gene: TRBJ1-6
v_gene: TRBV12-3/TRBV12-4
d_gene: -
CDR3nt: TGTGCCAGCAGTTTAGTCTGGGATTCACCCCTCCACTTT
CDR3aa: CASSLVWDSPLHF

abundance: many
j_gene: TRBJ2-5
v_gene: TRBV29-1
d_gene: -
CDR3nt: TGCAGCGTTCCACAGGGCTCGGGAGAGACCCAGTACTTC
CDR3aa: CSVPQGSGETQYF

abundance: -
j_gene: TRBJ2-2
v_gene: TRBV11-2
d_gene: -
CDR3nt: TGTGCCAGCAGCGTCCCAGCGAACACCGGGGAGCTGTTTTTT
CDR3aa: CASSVPANTGELFF

abundance: -
j_gene: TRBJ1-1
v_gene: TRBV20-1
d_gene: -
CDR3nt: TGCAGTGCTACCGGGCAGGGTGAAGCTTTCTTT
CDR3aa: CSATGQGEAFF

abundance: -
j_gene: TRBJ1-1
v_gene: TRBV12-3/TRBV12-4
d_gene: TRBD1
CDR3nt: TGTGCCAGCAGTGGACAGGGTGATAACACTGAAGCTTTCTTT
CDR3aa: CASSGQGDNTEAFF

abundance: -
j_gene: TRBJ2-3
v_gene: TRBV7-3
d_gene: -
CDR3nt: TGTGCCAGCAGCTTAAGAGGCAGCTTCACAGATACGCAGTATTTT
CDR3aa: CASSLRGSFTDTQYF

abundance: few
j_gene: TRBJ1-3
v_gene: TRBV29-1
d_gene: -
CDR3nt: TGCAGCGTTGAAGGAGGGGAACTCTCTGGAAACACCATATATTTT
CDR3aa: CSVEGGELSGNTIYF

abundance: -
j_gene: TRBJ2-7
v_gene: TRBV7-9
d_gene: -
CDR3nt: TGTGCCAGCAGCGACCTCGCCAAAGCCTACGAGCAGTACTTC
CDR3aa: CASSDLAKAYEQYF

abundance: -
j_gene: TRBJ2-1
v_gene: TRBV7-2
d_gene: -
CDR3nt: TGTGCCAGCAGCTTGCACCCACTAGACAGCTCCTACAATGAGCAGTTCTTC
CDR3aa: CASSLHPLDSSYNEQFF

abundance: -
j_gene: TRBJ1-2
v_gene: TRBV7-2
d_gene: TRBD1
CDR3nt: TGTGCCAGCAGCCCGAACCCGCCAGGGGGCAACGGCTACACCTTC
CDR3aa: CASSPNPPGGNGYTF